Sequencing of this T cell receptor beta chain was carried out in a study of blood T cell repertoires in COVID-19 (TCRdb year 2020). Regarding the research as a whole: Samples covering the acute and convalescent phases of COVID-19 were provided by collaborators in the United States, Italy and Spain. The material from the prospective study consisted of cDNA or gDNA derived from T cells, B-cell-depleted T cells, or PBMCs. Subjects who had been exposed to COVID-19, were actively infected with it, or had recovered from it provided the deeply sampled blood TCRbeta repertoires that made up the dataset. The repertoires were released in a freely available public database intended as a resource for research on the immune response to SARS-CoV-2. The samples were drawn from the first 160 participants of the ongoing ImmuneRACE study and from over a thousand subjects provided by 6 global collaborators. The sample metadata nearly always contained a de-identified subject ID, COVID-19 status, age in years and sex. Where available, HLA class I and class II types were obtained from metadata supplied by the sample provider rather than from assay-based typing.

The immunoSEQ Assay, a bias-controlled multiplex PCR, was used to amplify TCRbeta CDR3 regions from genomic DNA. The original pipeline was this. The number of nucleated cells in each sample was estimated from the amplification of reference gene primers within the assay. To quantify the absolute abundance of each unique TCRbeta CDR3 rearrangement, sequence reads were collapsed and filtered. For each sample, productive Simpson clonality was calculated as the square root of Simpson's diversity index over productive rearrangements. Entries here come from immuneACCESS through TCRdb and include only in-frame sequences with V and J called. Some clones fail to appear in such tables; in the studies checked, an unresolved V gene covers under half of the shortfall, and the cause of the remainder is unknown. Clone size and the V and J calls come from that table; the DNA yielded D and trimming. Here the sample has about 55,000 clones; approximately 84% occur a single time. Of the sample, around 15% falls within the top ten clones.

What the authors observed across the whole study: How much clinical and demographic metadata was included differed by source and by participant, and the metadata was provided uncurated.

From the cysteine up to the phenylalanine, the CDR3 has a length of 16 residues. The kept DNA is CDR3 alone, 48 bases in frame from the first base. Trimmed from V: 0 bases; trimmed from J: 3 bases; junction bases lacking a gene match: 5. Taken from the germline V gene (reference sequence), the CDR1 and CDR2 loops are MNHNY and SVGAGI. Concerning this clone: No antigen is known for it. No much larger clonotype is one base removed from it; base qualities were not supplied.

Each collaborating institution followed its own protocols to collect whole blood in K2EDTA tubes. For TCRbeta analysis, collaborators shipped samples in one of three forms: frozen whole blood, isolated PBMCs, or DNA extracted from either of those sample types. The sample comprised peripheral blood. The sequence was obtained from a human donor in a cohort sampled during active COVID-19. This chain joins TRBV6-6 to TRBJ2-3; the central 8 bases match TRBD2. The CDR3 sequence is CASSYSGTRSTDTQYF. The DNA sequence is given as TGTGCCAGCAGTTACTCTGGGACTAGATCTACAGATACGCAGTATTTT.